This T cell receptor beta chain was recovered during a study of radiation and T cells in renal cell carcinoma. General observations from the study: Baseline intratumoral clonotype presence is unknown without pretreatment biopsies. In blood, top tumor clones expanded by 2 weeks, shrinking by 4.

TCRdb's table, derived via immunoSEQ multiplex PCR, lists solely in-frame clones and lacks some. The table includes about 130,000 clones, 88% detected once. Points on this clone: Its specificity is unknown.

Regarding time point: blood 2 weeks post-SBRT. This sample's treatment: 15 Gy SBRT to primary tumor, nephrectomy 4 weeks later. The CDR3 runs to 12 residues. The V end lost 4 bases, the J end lost 10 bases, and 11 bases lay between the germline ends. In germline, CDR1 is SGHVS, CDR2 FQNEAQ. The sequence was obtained from a woman between 65 and 79 years old with renal cell carcinoma. The chain carries TRBV7-8 and TRBJ1-5, with D possibly TRBD1 on 5 matching bases. This material consisted of blood, taken from a patient whose treatment included radiotherapy and nephrectomy. In DNA form, the CDR3 reads TGTGCCAGCAGCTCTAGCCAGGGACCCCAGCATTTT. Translated: CASSSSQGPQHF.